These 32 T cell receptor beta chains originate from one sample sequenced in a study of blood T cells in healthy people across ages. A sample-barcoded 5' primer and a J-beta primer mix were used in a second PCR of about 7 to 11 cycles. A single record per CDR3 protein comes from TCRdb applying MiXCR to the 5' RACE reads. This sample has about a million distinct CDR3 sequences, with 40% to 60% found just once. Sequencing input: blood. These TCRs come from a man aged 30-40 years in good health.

The CDR3 sequence: CASSQEGRGRTDTQYF. CDR3 DNA: TGCGCCAGCAGCCAAGAAGGGCGGGGACGCACAGATACGCAGTATTTT. The chain carries TRBV4-1 and TRBJ2-3, with D possibly being TRBD2 (6 bases). This CDR3 region has 16 residues. Trimming removed 0 bases from V and 1 base from J, with 11 bases in between. Germline V gene data show CDR1 as MGHRA and CDR2 as YSYEKL.

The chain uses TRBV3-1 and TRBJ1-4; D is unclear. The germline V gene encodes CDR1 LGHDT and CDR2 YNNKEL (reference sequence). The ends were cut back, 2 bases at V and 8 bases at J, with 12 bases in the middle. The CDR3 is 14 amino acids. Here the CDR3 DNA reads TGTGCCAGCAGCCAACTCCTCGGGAGGGAAAAACTGTTTTTT. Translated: CASSQLLGREKLFF.

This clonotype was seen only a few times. The DNA for the CDR3 is TGCAGTGCTAGGAGCGCGGGGGCAACCCACCCAGATACGCAGTATTTT. This translates into CSARSAGATHPDTQYF. The chain employs TRBV20-1 and TRBJ2-3; possibly TRBD2 for D (7 bases). Looked up from germline, CDR1 is DFQATT and CDR2 is SNEGSKA (reference sequence). The CDR3 length is 16 residues. Trimming removed 3 bases at V and 4 bases at J, with 20 bases between.

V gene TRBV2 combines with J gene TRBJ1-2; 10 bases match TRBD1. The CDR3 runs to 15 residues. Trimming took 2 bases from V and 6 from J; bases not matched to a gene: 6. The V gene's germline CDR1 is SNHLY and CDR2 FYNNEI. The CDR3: CASSELGQGRDGYTF. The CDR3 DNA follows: TGTGCCAGCAGTGAATTGGGACAGGGGAGGGATGGCTACACCTTC.

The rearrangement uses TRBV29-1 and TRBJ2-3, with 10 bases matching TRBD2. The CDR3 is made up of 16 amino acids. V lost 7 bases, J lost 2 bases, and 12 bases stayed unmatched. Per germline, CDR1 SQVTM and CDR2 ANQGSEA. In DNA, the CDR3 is TGCAGCGCACGGAGGACTAGCGGAACACCCACAGATACGCAGTATTTT. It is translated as CSARRTSGTPTDTQYF.

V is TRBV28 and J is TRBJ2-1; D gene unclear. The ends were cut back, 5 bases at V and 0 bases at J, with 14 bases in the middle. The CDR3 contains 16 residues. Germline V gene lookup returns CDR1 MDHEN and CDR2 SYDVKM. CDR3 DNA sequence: TGTGCCAGCAGTGGAGAAACAGTGGCCTCCTACAATGAGCAGTTCTTC. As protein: CASSGETVASYNEQFF. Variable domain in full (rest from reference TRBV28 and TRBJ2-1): DVKVTQSSRYLVKRTGEKVFLECVQDMDHENMFWYRQDPGLGLRLIYFSYDVKMKEKGDIPEGYSVSREKKERFSLILESASTNQTSMYLCASSGETVASYNEQFFGPGTRLTVL.

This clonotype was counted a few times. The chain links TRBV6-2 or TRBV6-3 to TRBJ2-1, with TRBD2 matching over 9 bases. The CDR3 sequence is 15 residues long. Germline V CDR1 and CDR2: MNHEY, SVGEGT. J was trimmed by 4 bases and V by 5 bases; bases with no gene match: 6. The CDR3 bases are TGTGCCAGCAGTCAACTAGCGGGTATATACAATGAGCAGTTCTTC. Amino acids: CASSQLAGIYNEQFF.

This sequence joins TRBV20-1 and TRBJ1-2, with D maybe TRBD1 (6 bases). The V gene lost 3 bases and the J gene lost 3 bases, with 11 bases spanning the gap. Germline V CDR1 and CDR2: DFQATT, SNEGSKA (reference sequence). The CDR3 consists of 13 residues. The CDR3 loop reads CSASLGGDYGYTF. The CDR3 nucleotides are TGCAGTGCTAGTCTAGGGGGAGACTATGGCTACACCTTC.

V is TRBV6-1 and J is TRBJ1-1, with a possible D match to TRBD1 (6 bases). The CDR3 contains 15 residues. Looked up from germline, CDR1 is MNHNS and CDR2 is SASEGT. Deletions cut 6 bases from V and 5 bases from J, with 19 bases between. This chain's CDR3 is CASRGPGGQMTEAFF. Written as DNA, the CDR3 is TGTGCCAGCAGGGGACCCGGCGGACAGATGACTGAAGCTTTCTTT.

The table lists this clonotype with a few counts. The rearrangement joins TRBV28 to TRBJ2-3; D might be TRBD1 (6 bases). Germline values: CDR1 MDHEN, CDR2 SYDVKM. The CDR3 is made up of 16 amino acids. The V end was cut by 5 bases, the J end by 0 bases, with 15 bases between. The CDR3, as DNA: TGTGCCAGCAGTCCAACCGGGACATATAGCACAGATACGCAGTATTTT. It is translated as CASSPTGTYSTDTQYF.

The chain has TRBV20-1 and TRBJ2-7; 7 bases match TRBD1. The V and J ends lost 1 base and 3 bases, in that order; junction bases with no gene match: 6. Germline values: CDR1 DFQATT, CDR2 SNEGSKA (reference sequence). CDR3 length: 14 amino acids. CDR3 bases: TGCAGTGCTAGAGCGACAGGGACGGACTACGAGCAGTACTTC. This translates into CSARATGTDYEQYF.

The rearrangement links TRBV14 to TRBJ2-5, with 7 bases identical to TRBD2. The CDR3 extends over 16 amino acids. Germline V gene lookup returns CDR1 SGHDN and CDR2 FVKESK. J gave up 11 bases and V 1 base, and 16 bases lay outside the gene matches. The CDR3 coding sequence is TGTGCCAGCAGCCAAGTACCAGCGGGGCTCTACAATGAGCAGTACTTC. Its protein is CASSQVPAGLYNEQYF.

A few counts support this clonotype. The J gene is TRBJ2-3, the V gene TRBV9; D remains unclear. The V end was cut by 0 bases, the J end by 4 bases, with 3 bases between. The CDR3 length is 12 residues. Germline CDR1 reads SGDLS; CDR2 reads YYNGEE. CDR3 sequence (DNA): TGTGCCAGCAGCGTAGTCCCAGATACGCAGTATTTT. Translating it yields CASSVVPDTQYF.

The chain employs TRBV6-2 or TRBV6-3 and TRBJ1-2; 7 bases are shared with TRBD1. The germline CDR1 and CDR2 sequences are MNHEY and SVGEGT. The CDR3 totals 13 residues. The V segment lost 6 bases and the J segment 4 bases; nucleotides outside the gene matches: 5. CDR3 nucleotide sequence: TGTGCCAGCAGAACCACAGGGGCCTATGGCTACACCTTC. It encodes CASRTTGAYGYTF.

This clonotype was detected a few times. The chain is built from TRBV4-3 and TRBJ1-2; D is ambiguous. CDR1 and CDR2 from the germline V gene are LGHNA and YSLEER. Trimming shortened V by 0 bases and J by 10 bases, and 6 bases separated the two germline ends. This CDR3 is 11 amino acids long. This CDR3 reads CASSQEDDYTF. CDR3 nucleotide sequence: TGCGCCAGCAGCCAAGAAGATGACTACACCTTC.

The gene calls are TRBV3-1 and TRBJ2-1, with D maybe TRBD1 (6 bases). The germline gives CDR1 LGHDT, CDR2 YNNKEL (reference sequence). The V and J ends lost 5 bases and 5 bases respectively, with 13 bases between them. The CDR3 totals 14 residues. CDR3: CASSTGMGHNEQFF. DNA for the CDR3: TGTGCCAGCAGCACAGGGATGGGGCACAATGAGCAGTTCTTC.

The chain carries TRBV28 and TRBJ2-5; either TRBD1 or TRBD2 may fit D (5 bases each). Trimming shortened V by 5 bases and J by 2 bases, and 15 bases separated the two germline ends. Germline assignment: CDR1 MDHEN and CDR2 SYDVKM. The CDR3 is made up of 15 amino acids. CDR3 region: CASSGAGITQETQYF. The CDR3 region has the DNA TGTGCCAGCAGTGGGGCCGGGATAACACAAGAGACCCAGTACTTC.

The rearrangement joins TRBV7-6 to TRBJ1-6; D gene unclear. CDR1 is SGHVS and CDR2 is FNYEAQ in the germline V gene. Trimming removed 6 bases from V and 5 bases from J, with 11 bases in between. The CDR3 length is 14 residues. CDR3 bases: TGTGCCAGCAGATCTCAGAGTAATAATTCACCCCTCCACTTT. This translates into CASRSQSNNSPLHF.

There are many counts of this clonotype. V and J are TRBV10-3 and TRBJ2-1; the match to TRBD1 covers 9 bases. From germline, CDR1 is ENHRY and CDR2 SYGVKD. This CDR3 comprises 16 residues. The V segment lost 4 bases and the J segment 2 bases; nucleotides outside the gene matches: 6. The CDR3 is CAISGSGQGTYNEQFF. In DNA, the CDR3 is TGTGCCATCAGTGGATCCGGACAGGGGACCTACAATGAGCAGTTCTTC.

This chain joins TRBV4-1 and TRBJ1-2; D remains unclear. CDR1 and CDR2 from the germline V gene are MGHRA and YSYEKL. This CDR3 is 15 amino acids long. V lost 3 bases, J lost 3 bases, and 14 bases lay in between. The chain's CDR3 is CASSQVLVDHYGYTF. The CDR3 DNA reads TGCGCCAGCAGCCAGGTCCTAGTGGACCACTATGGCTACACCTTC.

The CDR3 DNA is TGCGCCAGCAGCATCTTACAGGGGGACTCTGGAAACACCATATATTTT. Its translation: CASSILQGDSGNTIYF. The V gene is TRBV4-3, the J gene TRBJ1-3, with 8 bases matching TRBD1. Looked up from germline, CDR1 is LGHNA and CDR2 is YSLEER. This CDR3 spans 16 amino acids. Germline trimming cut 5 bases from V and 0 bases from J; bases unmatched to any gene: 6.

The CDR3 sequence: CASFDEKLFF. The DNA for the CDR3 is TGTGCCAGCTTTGACGAAAAACTGTTTTTT. V is TRBV6-6 and J is TRBJ1-4; D gene uncertain. Trimming took off 8 bases at V and 8 bases at J, with 6 bases between the two ends. The CDR3 extends over 10 amino acids. Germline lookup yields CDR1 MNHNY and CDR2 SVGAGI (reference sequence).

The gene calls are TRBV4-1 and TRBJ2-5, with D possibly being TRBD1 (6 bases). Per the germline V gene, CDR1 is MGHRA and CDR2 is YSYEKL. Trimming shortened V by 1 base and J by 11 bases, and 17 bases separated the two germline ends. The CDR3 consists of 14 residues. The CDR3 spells CASSQGQALYGQYF. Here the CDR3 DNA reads TGCGCCAGCAGCCAAGGACAGGCCCTCTACGGGCAGTACTTC.

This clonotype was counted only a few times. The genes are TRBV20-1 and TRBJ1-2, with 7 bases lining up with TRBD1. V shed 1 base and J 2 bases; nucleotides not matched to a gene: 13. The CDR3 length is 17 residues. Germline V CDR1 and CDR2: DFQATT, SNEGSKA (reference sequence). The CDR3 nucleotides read TGCAGTGCTAGAGGGGGTGCGGGACAGCAGACAAACTATGGCTACACCTTC. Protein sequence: CSARGGAGQQTNYGYTF.

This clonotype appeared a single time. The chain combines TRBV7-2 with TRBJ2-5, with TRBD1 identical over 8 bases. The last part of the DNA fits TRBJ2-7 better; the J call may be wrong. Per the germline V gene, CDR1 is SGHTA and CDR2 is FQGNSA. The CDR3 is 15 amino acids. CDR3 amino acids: CASSLVHRGNYEQYF. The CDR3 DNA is TGTGCCAGCAGCTTAGTTCACAGGGGGAACTACGAGCAGTACTTC.

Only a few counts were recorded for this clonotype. The CDR3 region is CASNLGQANYGYTF. The CDR3 nucleotides read TGTGCCAGCAACCTCGGACAGGCTAACTATGGCTACACCTTC. The gene calls are TRBV6-1 and TRBJ1-2; the match to TRBD1 covers 7 bases. Germline CDR1 and CDR2: MNHNS and SASEGT. The CDR3 has 14 residues. Unmatched junction bases numbered 5, after V lost 7 bases and J lost 0 bases.

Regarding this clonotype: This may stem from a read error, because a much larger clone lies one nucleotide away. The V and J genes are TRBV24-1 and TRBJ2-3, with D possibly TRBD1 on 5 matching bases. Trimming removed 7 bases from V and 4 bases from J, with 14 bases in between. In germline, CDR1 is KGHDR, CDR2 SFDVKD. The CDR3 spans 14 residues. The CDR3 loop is CATRENSGSDTQYF. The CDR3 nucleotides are TGTGCCACCAGGGAGAACTCAGGGTCAGATACGCAGTATTTT.

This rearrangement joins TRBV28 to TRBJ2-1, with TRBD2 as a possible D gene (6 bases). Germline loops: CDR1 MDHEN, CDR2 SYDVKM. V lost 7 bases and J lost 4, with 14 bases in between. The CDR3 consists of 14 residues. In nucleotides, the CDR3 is TGTGCCAGCACCCTACCGGGACTGTACAATGAGCAGTTCTTC. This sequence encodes CASTLPGLYNEQFF.

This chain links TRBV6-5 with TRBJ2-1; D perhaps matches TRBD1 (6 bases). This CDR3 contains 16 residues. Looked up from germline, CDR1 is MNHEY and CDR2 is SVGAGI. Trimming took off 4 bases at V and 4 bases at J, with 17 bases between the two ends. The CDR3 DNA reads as TGTGCCAGCAGTTCGGAGACAGGAATGGTTTACAATGAGCAGTTCTTC. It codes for CASSSETGMVYNEQFF.

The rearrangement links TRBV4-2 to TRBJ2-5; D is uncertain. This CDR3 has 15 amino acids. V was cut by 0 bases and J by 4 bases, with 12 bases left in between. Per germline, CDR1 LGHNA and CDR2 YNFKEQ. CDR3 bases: TGTGCCAGCAGCCAAGATAGGACCAGACCAGAGACCCAGTACTTC. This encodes CASSQDRTRPETQYF.

The CDR3: CASSLGLGSGETQYF. The CDR3 DNA reads TGTGCCAGCAGTTTAGGGTTAGGAAGCGGCGAGACCCAGTACTTC. The rearrangement links TRBV12-3 or TRBV12-4 to TRBJ2-5, with D perhaps matching TRBD2 (5 bases). The CDR3 is 15 amino acids. V lost 1 base to trimming and J lost 5 bases, with 14 bases between them.

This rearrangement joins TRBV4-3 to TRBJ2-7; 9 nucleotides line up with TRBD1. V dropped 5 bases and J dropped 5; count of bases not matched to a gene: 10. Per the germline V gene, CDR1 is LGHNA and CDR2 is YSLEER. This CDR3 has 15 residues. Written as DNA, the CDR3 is TGCGCCAGCAGCGTCATGCCGGGACAGGGCAACGAGCAGTACTTC. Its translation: CASSVMPGQGNEQYF.